The 14 T cell receptor beta chains reported below all come from one sample, sequenced in a study of regulatory T cells in long-lasting Graves disease. Arm-PCR of CDR3 regions and iRepertoire HTBI primers were the basis on which TCR beta libraries were built. TCRdb re-analysed the multiplex PCR reads in MiXCR, keeping a single row per CDR3 protein. The data show hundreds of thousands of distinct CDR3 sequences, 20% to 25% seen once. The time point was: persistent/refractory GD, antithyroid drugs over 5 years with positive TRAb. Researchers made the TCR library from RNA that was extracted from PBMCs. The sample here was peripheral blood mononuclear cells (PBMCs), taken when the disease was refractory, from a patient treated with antithyroid drugs. The receptors were gathered from a female donor with Graves disease.

In its sample, this clonotype was seen many times. The chain is built from TRBV19 and TRBJ1-4; TRBD1 matches at 7 bases. The junction had 19 bases not matched to a gene; V was cut back by 11 bases and J by 10 bases. Germline V lookup: CDR1 LNHDA, CDR2 SQIVND (reference sequence). CDR3 length: 15 residues. CDR3 nucleotides: TGTGCCGCCAGCCCTCGGACAGGACACGGTGGAAAACTGTTTTTT. This translates into CAASPRTGHGGKLFF.

This clonotype came up a few times. A much larger clonotype is one base distant, so this may be a read error. The chain employs TRBV27 and TRBJ2-7, with 8 bases lining up with TRBD2. The CDR3 length is 17 residues. CDR1 is MNHEY and CDR2 is SMNVEV in the germline V gene (reference sequence). The CDR3 loop reads CACSPRVAGGPNYEQYF. The CDR3, as DNA: TGTGCCTGCAGTCCGAGGGTGGCGGGAGGTCCCAATTACGAGCAGTACTTC.

This clonotype showed up many times. This chain connects TRBV24-1 to TRBJ2-6; D might be TRBD2 (7 bases). The CDR3 spans 17 residues. The germline V gene encodes CDR1 KGHDR and CDR2 SFDVKD. The V end lost 4 bases, the J end lost 2 bases, and 14 bases lay between the germline ends. The chain's CDR3 is CATSEVGGAPGANVLTF. The CDR3 coding sequence is TGTGCCACCAGTGAAGTAGGGGGGGCCCCTGGGGCCAACGTCCTGACTTTC.

This clonotype was picked up many times. This CDR3 reads CASNRQTNLNTEAFF. The CDR3 nucleotides are TGTGCCAGTAACAGACAGACAAACTTAAACACTGAAGCTTTCTTT. The rearrangement joins TRBV19 to TRBJ1-1, with a possible D match to TRBD1 (5 bases). Trimming left V 7 bases short and J 2 bases short, with 17 bases between. The germline gives CDR1 LNHDA, CDR2 SQIVND (reference sequence). The CDR3 extends over 15 amino acids.

In this sample, this clonotype turned up many times. The chain is built from TRBV28 and TRBJ1-1; 9 nucleotides agree with TRBD1. The V gene end was trimmed by 7 bases and the J gene end by 10 bases; junction bases not matched to a gene: 7. CDR1 MDHEN and CDR2 SYDVKM come from the germline V gene. The CDR3 extends over 12 amino acids. CDR3 loop: CASTNRGQGAFF. The CDR3 DNA reads TGTGCCAGCACAAACAGGGGGCAGGGAGCTTTCTTT.

The rearrangement joins TRBV27 to TRBJ2-4; TRBD2 might be the D (7 bases). V was shortened by 4 bases and J by 2 bases, with 15 bases between the two germline ends. Per germline, CDR1 MNHEY and CDR2 SMNVEV (reference sequence). This CDR3 is built from 16 residues. The CDR3 DNA sequence: TGTGCCAGCAGTTCTTGGGGGGGACATTCCAAAAACATTCAGTACTTC. Amino acid sequence: CASSSWGGHSKNIQYF.

This clonotype showed up just a few times. V usage is TRBV30 and J usage is TRBJ2-2; D ambiguous. The CDR3 sequence is 14 residues long. Trimming removed 3 bases at V and 0 bases at J, with 8 bases between. Looked up from germline, CDR1 is GTSNPN and CDR2 is SVGIG (reference sequence). CDR3 sequence (DNA): TGTGCCTGGAGGTCGGCCCCGAACACCGGGGAGCTGTTTTTT. Residues: CAWRSAPNTGELFF.

This clonotype was observed at least ten times. The chain links TRBV2 to TRBJ2-2; 14 nucleotides match TRBD2. This CDR3 spans 18 amino acids. Germline CDR1 and CDR2: SNHLY and FYNNEI. The trim removed 6 bases at V and 7 bases at J, leaving 13 bases unmatched. The CDR3: CASRPGTSGGLMDGELFF. Written as DNA, the CDR3 is TGTGCCAGCAGACCCGGGACTAGCGGGGGCCTGATGGACGGGGAGCTGTTTTTT.

This rearrangement joins TRBV30 to TRBJ1-2; D is uncertain. This CDR3 spans 14 amino acids. Per germline, CDR1 GTSNPN and CDR2 SVGIG (reference sequence). The V gene lost 0 bases and the J gene lost 8 bases, with 16 bases spanning the gap. In nucleotides, the CDR3 is TGTGCCTGGAGTGTTAGACCCCCGAGGAGCGGCTACACCTTC. Its translation is CAWSVRPPRSGYTF.

As regards this clonotype: A read error may be the cause here, since a much bigger clone is one base away. This chain joins TRBV6-1 and TRBJ2-7; possibly TRBD2 for D (6 bases). V lost 8 bases, J lost 7 bases, and 21 bases lay in between. CDR1 and CDR2 (germline): MNHNS, SASEGT. The CDR3 is 14 residues long. For the CDR3, the DNA is TGTGCCAGCTCTAGAGCCGTTCCTGGAGGGGAGCAGTACTTC. Translation: CASSRAVPGGEQYF.

This clonotype has more than one count but fewer than ten. V usage is TRBV7-9 and J usage is TRBJ2-1, with D perhaps matching TRBD2 (6 bases). Germline-derived CDR1 and CDR2 are SEHNR and FQNEAQ (reference sequence). Trimming cost V 0 bases and J 8 bases, with 17 bases left between them. This CDR3 is 16 amino acids long. The CDR3 coding sequence is TGTGCCAGCAGCTTAGCGTGGCCTCCTTCGGGGGATGAGCAGTTCTTC. It is translated as CASSLAWPPSGDEQFF.

This clonotype was observed a few times. V gene TRBV12-3 or TRBV12-4 combines with J gene TRBJ1-5; D is uncertain. This CDR3 region has 15 residues. V was shortened by 5 bases and J by 5 bases, with 16 bases between the two germline ends. CDR3 protein: CASSNRDLFYQPQHF. The CDR3 DNA follows: TGTGCCAGCAGTAACCGGGATCTATTTTATCAGCCCCAGCATTTT.

This clonotype showed up many times. This rearrangement joins TRBV12-3 or TRBV12-4 to TRBJ1-2; perhaps TRBD1 as D (6 bases). The CDR3 has 13 residues. The germline V and J ends were trimmed by 4 bases and 9 bases, with 15 bases remaining between them. Here the CDR3 DNA reads TGTGCCAGCAGTTCTGGGAAGGGGGAGAGCTACACCTTC. Translation gives CASSSGKGESYTF.

This clonotype was observed a few times. V gene TRBV27 combines with J gene TRBJ1-5, with TRBD1 identical over 10 bases. This CDR3 has 16 amino acids. V gave up 5 bases and J gave up 6 bases; unmatched junction bases: 10. CDR1 is MNHEY, CDR2 SMNVEV, per germline (reference sequence). The CDR3, as DNA: TGTGCCAGCAGTGCAACGACAGGGGGCGGGGGTCAGCCCCAGCATTTT. Its translation is CASSATTGGGGQPQHF.